The clone carrying this T cell receptor (beta chain) was seen a few times. Antigen: not known. TCRdb re-derived calls from the 5' RACE reads in MiXCR, one entry per CDR3 protein. Of 400,000 or so distinct CDR3 sequences in the sample, around 20% were seen once. These data are taken from a study of T-cell memory formation after mild COVID-19. Study findings and constraints: Several responding clones turned up in pre-infection memory, indicating that cross-reactive memory may have taken part. CD4/CD8 balance characterized clones contracting day 15 to 85, and CD4+ skew characterized later expanders. Contracting CD4+ clones were located mainly in CM and EM, and CD8+ clones in EMRA.

The CDR3 loop spans 16 amino acids. The sequencing sample was made of PBMCs or a T cell subset sorted from them (not recorded which). This clonotype was obtained from an adult woman who had mild COVID-19 (a few samples of this study predate the infection). Cell type and time point are not known. V usage is TRBV21-1 and J usage is TRBJ2-1; the table's TRBD1 call for D was not verified on the DNA. TRBV21-1 is shown as a pseudogene. The CDR3 loop reads CASSKKRGKLGNEQFF. CDR3 bases: TGTGCCAGCAGCAAAAAGAGGGGCAAACTAGGAAATGAGCAGTTCTTC.